This record covers a single T cell receptor beta chain. TCRbeta libraries were built with three rounds of nested PCR, modified from ARM-PCR. TCRdb re-derived calls from the multiplex PCR reads in MiXCR, one entry per CDR3 protein. This sample carries around 74,000 distinct CDR3 sequences, 55% to 70% of them seen once, and the ten largest clones take 25% to 35%. This record belongs to a study of tumor and adjacent non-tumor tissue in lung cancer. The CDR3 totals 16 residues. Per germline, CDR1 KGHSH and CDR2 LQKENI. V shed 0 bases and J shed 1 base, with 10 bases lying between them. No cell sorting was done before RNA was extracted from the tissue. More than 3 cm separated this lung sample from the edge of the tumor.

The TCR was taken from a woman between 45 and 65 years old with non-small cell lung cancer. The V gene is TRBV18, the J gene TRBJ1-3; a weak D match, TRBD1 (5 bases). Sample: distant non-tumor lung tissue. DNA for the CDR3: TGTGCCAGCTCACCACCAGGGGCCATTTCTGGAAACACCATATATTTT. Encoded protein: CASSPPGAISGNTIYF.